The 6 T cell receptor beta chains below come from one sample, sequenced in a study of T cell changes during pregnancy in multiple sclerosis. TCRdb's table, derived via immunoSEQ multiplex PCR, lists solely in-frame clones and lacks some. The table shows 50,000 to 60,000 clones, with 70% to 90% occurring only once. This specimen consisted of peripheral blood, obtained after pregnancy. Source of these receptors: a female donor with multiple sclerosis, enrolled in a pregnancy study.

The chain has TRBV11-1 and TRBJ1-1; a possible D gene is TRBD1 (5 bases). V was pared by 2 bases and J by 2 bases, with 9 bases between. Per the germline V gene, CDR1 is SGHAT and CDR2 is FQDESV (reference sequence). The CDR3 spans 14 residues. The CDR3 DNA is TGTGCCAGCAGCTTAAGCGGGGGAAACACTGAAGCTTTCTTT. Its translation is CASSLSGGNTEAFF.

A remark on this clone: This sample also contains other DNA sequences that code for the same CDR3. The chain couples TRBV5-1 to TRBJ2-2; D perhaps matches TRBD2 (6 bases). Germline-derived CDR1 and CDR2 are SGHRS and YFSETQ. This CDR3 is built from 16 residues. V was cut by 4 bases and J by 3 bases, with 16 bases left in between. This CDR3 reads CASSAGTAMYTGELFF. CDR3 nucleotides: TGCGCCAGCAGCGCGGGGACGGCGATGTACACCGGGGAGCTGTTTTTT.

The J gene is TRBJ2-3, the V gene TRBV4-1, with a possible D match to TRBD1 (5 bases). Looked up from germline, CDR1 is MGHRA and CDR2 is YSYEKL. The CDR3 has 19 residues. Trimming took 3 bases from V and 6 from J, leaving 28 bases between them. The CDR3 DNA sequence: TGCGCCAGCAGCCAGACCTCTCAGGGCGCCTCATCTGGATTGGATACGCAGTATTTT. It codes for CASSQTSQGASSGLDTQYF.

This chain joins TRBV6-6 and TRBJ1-1; 9 nucleotides agree with TRBD1. V lost 6 bases and J lost 4; bases outside the gene matches: 6. The CDR3 length is 14 residues. Germline lookup yields CDR1 MNHNY and CDR2 SVGAGI (reference sequence). The CDR3 region is CASRPGQGFTEAFF. The CDR3 nucleotides are TGTGCCAGCAGACCGGGACAGGGTTTCACTGAAGCTTTCTTT.

In this sample, this clone is medium-sized. This chain connects TRBV6-4 to TRBJ2-2; D gene ambiguous. The CDR3 has 13 amino acids. Trimming shortened V by 0 bases and J by 4 bases, and 3 bases separated the two germline ends. CDR1 MRHNA and CDR2 SNTAGT come from the germline V gene. As DNA, the CDR3 is TGTGCCAGCAGTGACTCAGCCACCGGGGAGCTGTTTTTT. Protein sequence: CASSDSATGELFF.

This rearrangement joins TRBV5-1 to TRBJ1-4; possibly TRBD1 for D (6 bases). This CDR3 comprises 14 residues. The V and J ends lost 4 bases and 3 bases respectively, with 10 bases between them. CDR1 is SGHRS, CDR2 YFSETQ, per germline. As DNA, the CDR3 is TGCGCCAGCAGCCTGACAGGACCTAATGAAAAACTGTTTTTT. This codes for CASSLTGPNEKLFF.